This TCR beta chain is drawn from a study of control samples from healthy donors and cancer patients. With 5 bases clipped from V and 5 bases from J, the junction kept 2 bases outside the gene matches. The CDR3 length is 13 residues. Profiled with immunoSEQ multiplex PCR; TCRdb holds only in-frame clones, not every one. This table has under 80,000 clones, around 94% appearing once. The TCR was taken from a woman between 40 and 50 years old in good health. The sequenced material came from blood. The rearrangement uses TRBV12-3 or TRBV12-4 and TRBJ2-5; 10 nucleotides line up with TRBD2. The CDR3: CASSPTSGETQYF. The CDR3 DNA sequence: TGTGCCAGCAGTCCGACTAGCGGGGAGACCCAGTACTTC.